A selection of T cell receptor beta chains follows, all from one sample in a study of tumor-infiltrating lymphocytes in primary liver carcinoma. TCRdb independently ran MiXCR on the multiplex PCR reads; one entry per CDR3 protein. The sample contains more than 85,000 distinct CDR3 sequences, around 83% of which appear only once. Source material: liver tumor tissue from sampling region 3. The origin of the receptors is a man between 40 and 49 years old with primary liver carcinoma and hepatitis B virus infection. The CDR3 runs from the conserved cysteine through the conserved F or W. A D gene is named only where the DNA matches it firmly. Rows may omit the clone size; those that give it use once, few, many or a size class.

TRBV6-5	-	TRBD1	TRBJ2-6	CGSRYRGSGANVLTF	TGTGGCAGCAGGTACAGGGGCTCTGGGGCCAACGTCCTGACTTTC
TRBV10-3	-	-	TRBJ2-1	CAIRGTQDNEQFF	TGTGCCATCCGAGGGACTCAAGATAATGAGCAGTTCTTC
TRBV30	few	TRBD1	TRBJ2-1	CAWCGTGANSYNEQFF	TGTGCCTGGTGTGGGACAGGGGCTAATTCCTACAATGAGCAGTTCTTC
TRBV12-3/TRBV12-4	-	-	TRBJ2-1	CASSPFPRLDQFF	TGTGCCAGCAGTCCTTTTCCGCGCCTCGATCAGTTCTTC
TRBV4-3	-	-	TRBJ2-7	CASSSRLPEEQYF	TGCGCCAGCAGCTCGCGCCTTCCCGAGGAGCAATACTTC
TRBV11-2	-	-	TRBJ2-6	CVSSMGGNSGISLSGANVLTF	TGTGTCAGCAGCATGGGGGGAAACAGTGGCATTTCCCTCTCTGGGGCCAACGTCCTGACTTTC
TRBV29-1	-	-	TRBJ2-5	CIVEASLQETQYF	TGCATTGTTGAAGCCTCGTTACAAGAGACCCAGTACTTC
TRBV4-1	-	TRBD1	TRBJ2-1	CASSQVGTGDGVTEQFF	TGCGCCAGCAGCCAAGTAGGGACAGGTGATGGGGTAACCGAGCAGTTCTTC
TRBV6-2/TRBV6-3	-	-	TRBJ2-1	CASSYIACGQSELFF	TGTGCCAGCAGTTATATCGCTTGTGGCCAGTCGGAGCTGTTTTTC
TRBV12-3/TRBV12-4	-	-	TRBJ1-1	CVSSNIEGTEAFF	TGTGTCAGCAGCAACATTGAGGGGACTGAAGCTTTCTTT
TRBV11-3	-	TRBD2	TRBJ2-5	CASSFGTSGSPFETQYF	TGTGCCAGCAGCTTTGGAACTAGCGGGAGTCCTTTTGAGACACAGTACTTC
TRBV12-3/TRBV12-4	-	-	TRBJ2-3	CVSSPSGCTQYF	TGTGTCAGCAGTCCCTCCGGATGTACGCAGTATTTT
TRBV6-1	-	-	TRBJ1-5	CDSQGLSNEPLHF	TGTGACAGTCAGGGCCTTTCGAATGAGCCCCTGCATTTT
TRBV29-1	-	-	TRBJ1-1	CSVGYGWAMNTEAFF	TGCAGCGTTGGATACGGGTGGGCCATGAACACTGAAGCCTTCTTT
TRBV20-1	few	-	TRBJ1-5	CSARESGHSDQPQHF	TGCAGTGCTAGAGAGTCCGGACACTCTGATCAGCCCCAGCATTTT
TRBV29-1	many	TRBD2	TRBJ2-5	CSGRSGRGETQYF	TGCAGCGGCCGTAGCGGGAGAGGGGAGACCCAGTACTTC
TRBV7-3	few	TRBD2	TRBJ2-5	CASSLTAPSGGETQYF	TGTGCCAGCAGCTTAACAGCGCCTAGCGGAGGGGAGACCCAGTACTTC
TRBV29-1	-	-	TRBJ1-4	CNVGQKGEKLFF	TGCAACGTTGGACAGAAGGGGGAAAAACTGTTTTTT
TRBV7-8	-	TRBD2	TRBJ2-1	CASSLAFGGRNEQFF	TGTGCCAGTAGCTTAGCCTTTGGCGGGAGGAATGAGCAGTTCTTC
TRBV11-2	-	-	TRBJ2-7	CGSSFRWRGENEQYF	TGTGGCAGCAGCTTCCGATGGAGAGGGGAAAACGAGCAGTACTTC
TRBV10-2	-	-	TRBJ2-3	CATSDRDMGPTGTQYF	TGCGCCACCAGTGACCGGGACATGGGGCCCACTGGTACGCAGTATTTT
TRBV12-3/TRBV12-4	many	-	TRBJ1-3	CASSFQRAERNTIYF	TGTGCCAGCAGTTTCCAGAGGGCGGAGAGAAACACCATATATTTT
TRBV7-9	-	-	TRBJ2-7	CASSHNRVYEQCF	TGTGCCAGCAGCCATAACAGGGTCTACGAGCAGTGCTTC
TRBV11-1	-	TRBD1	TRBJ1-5	CASSSGQGNNQSQHF	TGTGCAAGCAGCTCTGGACAGGGGAACAATCAGTCCCAGCATTTT
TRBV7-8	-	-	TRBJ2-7	CTSSLDFEQYF	TGTACCAGCAGCTTAGATTTCGAGCAGTACTTC
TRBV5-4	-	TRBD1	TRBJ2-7	CASCKDRGLYEQYF	TGTGCCAGTTGCAAAGACAGGGGGCTATACGAACAGTACTTC
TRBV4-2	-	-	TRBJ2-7	CVSSQDRNEHCF	TGTGTCAGCAGCCAAGATCGGAACGAGCACTGTTTC
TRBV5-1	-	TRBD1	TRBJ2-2	CTSSDRVPNTGELIF	TGCACCAGCAGTGACAGGGTCCCGAACACCGGGGAGCTGATATTT
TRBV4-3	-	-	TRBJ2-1	CTSSQGRINNEQFF	TGCACCAGCAGCCAGGGCAGGATCAACAATGAGCAGTTCTTC
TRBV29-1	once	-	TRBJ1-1	CSVDGGWGMRTGGLF	TGCAGCGTTGACGGGGGGTGGGGGATGAGGACTGGAGGTCTCTTT
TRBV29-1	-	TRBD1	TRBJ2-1	CSVESRQGAHPSYYEQFF	TGCAGCGTTGAGAGTCGACAGGGGGCCCACCCCTCCTACTATGAGCAGTTCTTC
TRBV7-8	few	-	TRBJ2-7	CASSLIGTEQYF	TGTGCCAGCAGCTTAATAGGGACCGAGCAATACTTC
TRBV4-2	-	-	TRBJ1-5	CASNPAGGHQPQHF	TGTGCCAGCAACCCTGCCGGGGGGCATCAGCCCCAGCATTTT
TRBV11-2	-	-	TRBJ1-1	CTSSLGLNIEAFF	TGTACCAGCAGCTTAGGCCTGAACATCGAAGCTTTCTTT
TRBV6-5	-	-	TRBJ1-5	CASSRHGGKGQPQHF	TGTGCCAGTAGTCGACACGGTGGAAAAGGTCAGCCCCAGCATTTT
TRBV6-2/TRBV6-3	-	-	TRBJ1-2	CASSTASSYTF	TGTGCCAGCAGTACGGCCAGTAGTTACACCTTC
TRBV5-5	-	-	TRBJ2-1	CTSGFTIPGTAYNEQFF	TGTACCAGCGGCTTCACAATCCCCGGGACTGCTTACAATGAGCAGTTCTTC
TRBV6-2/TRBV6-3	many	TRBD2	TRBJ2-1	CASSSPGLASPGEQFF	TGTGCCAGCAGTTCGCCGGGACTAGCGAGCCCCGGTGAGCAGTTCTTC
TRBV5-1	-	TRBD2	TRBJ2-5	CASSLGELAGGETQYF	TGCGCCAGCAGCTTGGGTGAATTAGCGGGAGGAGAGACCCAGTACTTC
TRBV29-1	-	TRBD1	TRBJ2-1	CSVCEGTAQNEQFF	TGCAGTGTTTGTGAGGGGACAGCACAAAATGAGCAGTTCTTC
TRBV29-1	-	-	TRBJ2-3	CSVKGGAAITDTQYF	TGCAGCGTTAAGGGCGGGGCCGCCATCACAGATACACAGTATTTT
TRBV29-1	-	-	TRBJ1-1	CSVDPGWGMRTEAFF	TGCAGCGTAGATCCAGGGTGGGGGATGAGGACTGAGGCTTTCTTT
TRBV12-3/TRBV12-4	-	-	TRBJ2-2	CASSFPTGDLANAGELFF	TGTGCCAGTAGCTTCCCCACGGGGGACTTAGCGAACGCCGGGGAGCTGTTTTTT
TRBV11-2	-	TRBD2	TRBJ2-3	CASSRSPGLAAERTDTEYF	TGTGCCAGCAGCCGATCGCCGGGACTAGCGGCAGAGAGGACAGATACGGAGTATTTT
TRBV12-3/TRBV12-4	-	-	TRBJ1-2	CVSSPPGHGSGYTF	TGTGTCAGCAGTCCGCCCGGACACGGCAGTGGCTACACCTTC
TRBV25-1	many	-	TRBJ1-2	CASSPSGRGGYTF	TGTGCCAGCAGTCCGTCAGGGAGGGGTGGCTACACCTTC
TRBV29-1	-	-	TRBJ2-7	CSVGIEGYEHYF	TGCAGCGTTGGGATAGAGGGGTACGAGCATTACTTC
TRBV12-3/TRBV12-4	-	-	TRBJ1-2	CASSRRGVVYGYIF	TGTGCCAGCAGTCGTCGGGGCGTGGTCTATGGCTACATCTTC
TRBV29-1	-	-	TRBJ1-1	CSGGESLSTEAFF	TGCAGCGGGGGAGAAAGCCTGAGCACTGAAGCTTTCTTT